This TCR beta chain originates from a study of molecular identifiers for immune sequencing clone quantification. This clonotype came up many times. Antigen specificity is unknown. Previously described methods and listed TCR primers were used for bulk TCR libraries. TCRdb re-derived calls from the PCR reads in MiXCR, one entry per CDR3 protein. The sample consists of 85,000 to 130,000 distinct CDR3 sequences, roughly a third of them appearing once. Broader study findings: Detecting spiked Jurkat TCR RNA from one cell among around 950,000 naive cells was reportedly possible.

Germline assignment: CDR1 SQVTM and CDR2 ANQGSEA. The CDR3 is made up of 16 amino acids. The trim removed 1 base at V and 4 bases at J, leaving 7 bases unmatched. The chain combines TRBV29-1 with TRBJ1-2, with 12 positions matching TRBD1. Sequencing was carried out using naive CD8+ T cells from blood, with Jurkat cell RNA spiked in. The subset: FACS-sorted CD8+CD4-CCR7+CD45RA+ naive T cells. The clonotype was recovered from a human donor in good health. Some libraries in this study had Jurkat cell RNA spiked in. The CDR3 DNA reads TGCAGCGTTGAAGGGGGACAGGGGGCGCTGGGCTATGGCTACACCTTC. Translated, it gives CSVEGGQGALGYGYTF.